Following are 15 T cell receptor beta chains from one sample sequenced in a study of blood T cell repertoires in COVID-19. Measured with immunoSEQ multiplex PCR; TCRdb has only the in-frame clones, and not every one. The sample holds 310,000 or so clones; 89% are singletons and the top ten take 9.5%. Sequences were obtained from PBMCs or T cells enriched from blood (not recorded which). The receptor source for this set is a middle-aged woman who had recovered from COVID-19.

The V gene is TRBV13, the J gene TRBJ2-1; possible D gene TRBD1, 8 bases. Between the trimmed V and J ends, which lost 4 bases and 10 bases, there was a span of 14 bases. The length of the CDR3 is 13 residues. Germline V gene lookup returns CDR1 PRHDT and CDR2 FYEKMQ (reference sequence). The CDR3 loop is CASSSRGDREQFF. The CDR3 coding sequence is TGTGCCAGCAGCTCCCGGGGGGACAGGGAGCAGTTCTTC.

J is TRBJ1-2 and V is TRBV18, with D possibly matching TRBD1 (5 bases). CDR1 is KGHSH and CDR2 is LQKENI in the germline V gene. V dropped 4 bases and J dropped 7 bases, with 10 bases sitting between them. This CDR3 comprises 12 residues. The CDR3 DNA reads as TGTGCCAGCTCACGGGGCGAGGCTGGCTACACCTTC. Its protein is CASSRGEAGYTF.

The chain links TRBV10-3 to TRBJ1-2; tentative D call: TRBD1 (5 bases). CDR3 size: 14 residues. Germline assignment: CDR1 ENHRY and CDR2 SYGVKD. V lost 3 bases and J lost 4, with 12 bases in between. CDR3 DNA sequence: TGTGCCATCAGTGAAAGCGGGACGGCCTATGGCTACACCTTC. Translated, it gives CAISESGTAYGYTF.

The chain couples TRBV29-1 to TRBJ1-2; 7 bases fit TRBD1. The CDR3 is 15 residues long. V lost 0 bases to trimming and J lost 4 bases; unmatched junction nucleotides: 8. Germline CDR1 reads SQVTM; CDR2 reads ANQGSEA. This CDR3 is CSVEESGQGGYGYTF. The DNA of the CDR3 is TGCAGCGTTGAAGAATCTGGCCAGGGGGGCTATGGCTACACCTTC.

The J gene is TRBJ1-5, the V gene TRBV28, with 7 bases identical to TRBD1. This CDR3 has 17 residues. Germline assignment: CDR1 MDHEN and CDR2 SYDVKM. The trim removed 0 bases at V and 7 bases at J, leaving 12 bases unmatched. CDR3 sequence reads: CASSLWTGQMGTQPQHF. CDR3 in DNA: TGTGCCAGCAGTTTATGGACGGGACAGATGGGAACACAGCCCCAGCATTTT.

This chain links TRBV28 with TRBJ2-7, with TRBD1 matching 8 bases. J was trimmed by 0 bases and V by 5 bases; bases with no gene match: 9. The germline V gene has CDR1 MDHEN and CDR2 SYDVKM. CDR3 length equals 16 residues. The DNA for the CDR3 is TGTGCCAGCAGTCCACGGGGACAGGTGAGCTCCTACGAGCAGTACTTC. Residues: CASSPRGQVSSYEQYF.

The chain recombines TRBV6-5 with TRBJ1-3; maybe TRBD1 (5 bases). The CDR3 spans 14 residues. Trimming stripped 4 bases from V and 2 bases from J, with 9 bases between. Per germline, CDR1 MNHEY and CDR2 SVGAGI. The CDR3 spells CASSSREAGNTIYF. The CDR3 DNA follows: TGTGCCAGCAGTTCCAGGGAGGCTGGAAACACCATATATTTT.

This chain uses TRBV4-3 with TRBJ1-6, with 10 bases identical to TRBD1. The CDR3 spans 16 residues. From germline, CDR1 is LGHNA and CDR2 YSLEER. The J segment lost 10 bases and the V segment lost 1 base, leaving 7 bases of the junction unmatched. The CDR3 loop is CASSQGQGAGGSPLHF. The CDR3 bases are TGCGCCAGCAGCCAAGGACAGGGGGCCGGAGGATCACCCCTCCACTTT.

The chain is built from TRBV5-1 and TRBJ2-5, with 10 positions matching TRBD2. Germline loops: CDR1 SGHRS, CDR2 YFSETQ. The CDR3 extends over 17 amino acids. The junction had 10 bases not matched to a gene; V was cut back by 4 bases and J by 1 base. The CDR3 spells CASSRNLAGAVQETQYF. For the CDR3, the DNA is TGCGCCAGCAGCCGGAACCTAGCGGGAGCGGTCCAAGAGACCCAGTACTTC.

This clone is a singleton in its sample. The V gene is TRBV28, the J gene TRBJ1-6; TRBD1 matches at 7 bases. Germline CDR1 is MDHEN and CDR2 is SYDVKM. Trimming took 7 bases from V and 10 from J; bases not matched to a gene: 10. The CDR3 is 14 amino acids. As DNA, the CDR3 is TGTGCCAGCACCCGGGACAGCGCTAAATCACCCCTCCACTTT. Amino acids: CASTRDSAKSPLHF.

The genes are TRBV3-1 (or the pseudogene TRBV3-2) and TRBJ1-4, with unresolved D. There are 15 residues in the CDR3. Trimming took 5 bases from V and 5 from J, leaving 15 bases between them. Germline CDR1 and CDR2: LGHDT and YNNKEL (reference sequence). The CDR3 nucleotides are TGTGCCAGCAGCTCCAGCGACTGGAGGAATGAAAAACTGTTTTTT. It codes for CASSSSDWRNEKLFF.

The J gene is TRBJ2-3, the V gene TRBV3-1 (or the pseudogene TRBV3-2); 7 positions agree with TRBD2. The CDR3 sequence is 15 residues long. Trimming at V came to 3 bases and at J to 0 bases, leaving 3 bases not matched to a gene. Germline lookup yields CDR1 LGHDT and CDR2 YNNKEL (reference sequence). The CDR3 loop reads CASSHTSASTDTQYF. The CDR3 coding sequence is TGTGCCAGCAGCCATACTAGCGCCAGCACAGATACGCAGTATTTT.

The V gene is TRBV10-3, the J gene TRBJ1-4; 7 nucleotides agree with TRBD1. The CDR3 is made up of 18 amino acids. V dropped 0 bases and J dropped 5; count of bases not matched to a gene: 12. Germline V gene lookup returns CDR1 ENHRY and CDR2 SYGVKD. CDR3 residues: CAISESPGPGQSNEKLFF. CDR3 nucleotide sequence: TGTGCCATCAGTGAGTCCCCTGGACCGGGACAGTCGAATGAAAAACTGTTTTTT.

This chain uses TRBV6-6 with TRBJ2-1, with 9 bases that match TRBD1. CDR3 length: 16 amino acids. Looked up from germline, CDR1 is MNHNY and CDR2 is SVGAGI (reference sequence). V gave up 0 bases and J gave up 4 bases; unmatched junction bases: 4. The CDR3 coding sequence is TGTGCCAGCAGTTACTCTGGGGACAGGGATTACAATGAGCAGTTCTTC. Protein: CASSYSGDRDYNEQFF.

The DNA of the CDR3 is TGTGCCACCAGTGACAGAGCTAGCACCTACAATGAGCAGTTCTTC. This codes for CATSDRASTYNEQFF. The chain is built from TRBV24-1 and TRBJ2-1; perhaps TRBD2 as D (5 bases). V was cut by 4 bases and J by 2 bases, with 11 bases left in between. The CDR3 is made up of 15 amino acids. Germline values: CDR1 KGHDR, CDR2 SFDVKD.